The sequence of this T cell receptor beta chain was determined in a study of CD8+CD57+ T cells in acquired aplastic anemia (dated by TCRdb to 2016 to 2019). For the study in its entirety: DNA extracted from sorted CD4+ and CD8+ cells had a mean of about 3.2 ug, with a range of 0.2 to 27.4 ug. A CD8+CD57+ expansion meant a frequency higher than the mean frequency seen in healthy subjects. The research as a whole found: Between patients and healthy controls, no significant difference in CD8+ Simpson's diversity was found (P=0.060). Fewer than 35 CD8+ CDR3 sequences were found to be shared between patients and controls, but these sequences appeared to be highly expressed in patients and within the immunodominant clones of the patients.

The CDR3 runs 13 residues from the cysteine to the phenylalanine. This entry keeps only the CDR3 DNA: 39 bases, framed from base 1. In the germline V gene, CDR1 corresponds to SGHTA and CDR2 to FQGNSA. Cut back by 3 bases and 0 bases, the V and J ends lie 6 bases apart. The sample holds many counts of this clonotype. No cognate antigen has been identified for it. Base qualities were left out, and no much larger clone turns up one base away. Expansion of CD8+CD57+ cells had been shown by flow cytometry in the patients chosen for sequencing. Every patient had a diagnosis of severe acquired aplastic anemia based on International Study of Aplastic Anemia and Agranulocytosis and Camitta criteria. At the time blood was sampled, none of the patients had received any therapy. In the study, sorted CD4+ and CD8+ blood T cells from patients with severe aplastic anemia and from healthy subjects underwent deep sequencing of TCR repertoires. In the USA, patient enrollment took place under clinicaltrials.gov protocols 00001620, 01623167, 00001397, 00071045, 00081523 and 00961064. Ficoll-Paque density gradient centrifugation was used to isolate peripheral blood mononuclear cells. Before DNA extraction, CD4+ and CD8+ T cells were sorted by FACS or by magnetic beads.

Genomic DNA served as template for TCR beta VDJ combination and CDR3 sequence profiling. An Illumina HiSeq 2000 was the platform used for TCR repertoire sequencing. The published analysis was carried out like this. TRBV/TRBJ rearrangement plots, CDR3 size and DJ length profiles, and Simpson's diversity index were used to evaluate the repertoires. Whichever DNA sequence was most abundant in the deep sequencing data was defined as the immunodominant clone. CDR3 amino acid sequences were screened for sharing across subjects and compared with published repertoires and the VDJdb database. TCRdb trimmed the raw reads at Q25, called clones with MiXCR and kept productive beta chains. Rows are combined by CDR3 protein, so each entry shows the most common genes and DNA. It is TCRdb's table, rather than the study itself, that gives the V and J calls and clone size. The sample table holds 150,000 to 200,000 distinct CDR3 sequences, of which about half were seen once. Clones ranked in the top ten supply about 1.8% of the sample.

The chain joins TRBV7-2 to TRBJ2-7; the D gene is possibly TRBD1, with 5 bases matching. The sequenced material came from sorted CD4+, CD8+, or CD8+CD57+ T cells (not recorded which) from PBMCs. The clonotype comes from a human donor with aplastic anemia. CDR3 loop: CASSFDSSYEQYF. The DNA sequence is TGTGCCAGCAGCTTCGACAGCTCCTACGAGCAGTACTTC.